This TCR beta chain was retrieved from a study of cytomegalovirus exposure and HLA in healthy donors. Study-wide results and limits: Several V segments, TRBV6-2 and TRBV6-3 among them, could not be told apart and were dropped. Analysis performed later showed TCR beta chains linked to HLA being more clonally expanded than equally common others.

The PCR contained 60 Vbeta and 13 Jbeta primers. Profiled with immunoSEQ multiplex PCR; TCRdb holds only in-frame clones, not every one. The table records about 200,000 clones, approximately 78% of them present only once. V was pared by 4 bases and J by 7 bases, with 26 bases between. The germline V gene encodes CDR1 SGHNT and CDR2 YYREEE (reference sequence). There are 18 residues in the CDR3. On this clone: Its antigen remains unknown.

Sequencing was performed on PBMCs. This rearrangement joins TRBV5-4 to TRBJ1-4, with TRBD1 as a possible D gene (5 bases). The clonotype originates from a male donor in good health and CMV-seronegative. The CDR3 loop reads CASSIPRQAPLGGEKLFF. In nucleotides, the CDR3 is TGTGCCAGCAGCATCCCCCGGCAGGCCCCCCTGGGGGGTGAAAAACTGTTTTTT.